The 2 T cell receptor beta chains reported below all come from one sample, sequenced in a study of blood T cells in healthy people across ages. Then a second PCR, running about 6 to 11 cycles, was carried out with a sample-barcoded 5' primer and a J-beta primer mix. TCRdb passed the 5' RACE reads through MiXCR, listing each CDR3 protein once. The sample holds about 500,000 distinct CDR3 sequences, 24% seen once. The same data also contributed to another study, on T cells of mothers and their children.

Material: blood. These TCRs come from a boy between 10 and 17 years old in good health.

The DNA of the CDR3 is TGCAGTGCTAGAGATCTCGCGGGACCCGCAGATACGCAGTATTTT. Its protein is CSARDLAGPADTQYF. The chain carries TRBV20-1 and TRBJ2-3, with D perhaps TRBD2 (6 bases). The germline V and J ends were trimmed by 0 bases and 4 bases, with 14 bases remaining between them. Germline V gene sequence: CDR1 DFQATT, CDR2 SNEGSKA (reference sequence). This CDR3 comprises 15 residues.

CDR3 in amino acids: CASSLYTGDGYTF. The CDR3 DNA reads TGTGCCAGCAGTTTATACACAGGCGATGGCTACACCTTC. The chain couples TRBV27 to TRBJ1-2; TRBD1 might be the D (5 bases). This CDR3 spans 13 amino acids. V was trimmed by 1 base and J by 6 bases, leaving 9 bases between them. Germline V gene lookup returns CDR1 MNHEY and CDR2 SMNVEV (reference sequence).